This T cell receptor beta chain was sequenced for a study of cytomegalovirus exposure and HLA in healthy donors. This clone appeared a single time. The PCR was carried out with 60 Vbeta primers and 13 Jbeta primers. This table comes from immunoSEQ multiplex PCR, and its TCRdb copy is limited to in-frame clones, with some not included. The profile shows about 120,000 clones, over 60% of them singletons. Losses at the gene ends were 5 bases for V and 3 bases for J; bases not matched to a gene: 2. The CDR3 contains 14 residues. Germline V gene data show CDR1 as SGHTA and CDR2 as FQGNSA. The material sequenced was PBMCs. The rearrangement joins TRBV7-2 to TRBJ2-3; 10 bases map to TRBD2. The sequence was obtained from a human donor in good health. DNA for the CDR3: TGTGCCAGCAGCCCTAGCGGGGGTACAGATACGCAGTATTTT. This sequence encodes CASSPSGGTDTQYF.